A selection of T cell receptor beta chains follows, all from one sample in a study of T cell responses to AZD1222 COVID-19 vaccine. Measured with immunoSEQ multiplex PCR; TCRdb has only the in-frame clones, and not every one. This sample yields 95,000 to 120,000 clones, of which roughly 90% are seen a single time; about 3% belongs to the top ten. Sequencing was performed on peripheral blood, taken on day 0 of MenACWY control vaccination. The receptors originated from an adult in good health. Each CDR3 is given with its conserved first and last residue. The D gene is left open where the match is weak. Where a row states a size, it is once, few, many or the class of an expanded clone; other rows omit it.

CDR3nt | CDR3aa | j_gene | abundance | d_gene | v_gene
TGTGCCAGCAGCTTGGCTATGGGAAATCAGCCCCAGCATTTT | CASSLAMGNQPQHF | TRBJ1-5 | . | . | TRBV5-5
TGCAGCGTTGAACAGAACACCGGGGAGCTGTTTTTT | CSVEQNTGELFF | TRBJ2-2 | . | . | TRBV29-1
TGCGCCAGCAGCCTTGCACAGGAGGCCCGCTATGGCTACACCTTC | CASSLAQEARYGYTF | TRBJ1-2 | . | . | TRBV4-3
TGTGCCAGCAGCATGGTCAGGACCTACGAGCAGTACTTC | CASSMVRTYEQYF | TRBJ2-7 | . | . | TRBV7-2
TGTGCCAGCAGCCCCTCCGGGACCCACTCTGGAAACACCATATATTTT | CASSPSGTHSGNTIYF | TRBJ1-3 | . | . | TRBV9
TGTGCCAGCAGCACGACAGGGAAGGGTTCACCCCTCCACTTT | CASSTTGKGSPLHF | TRBJ1-6 | once | TRBD1 | TRBV5-4
TGTGCCAGCAGCTTCCCATCGGTGGCAGCTGGAAACACCATATATTTT | CASSFPSVAAGNTIYF | TRBJ1-3 | . | . | TRBV11-2
TGTGCCATCAGTCGGACAGAGAACACCGGGGAGCTGTTTTTT | CAISRTENTGELFF | TRBJ2-2 | . | . | TRBV10-3
TGTGCCAGCAGTACACGGACAGGGTCGGTCGGCGGCTACACCTTC | CASSTRTGSVGGYTF | TRBJ1-2 | . | TRBD1 | TRBV6-5
TGTGCCAGCAGCTCAGACCTAGCGGCGGCGTACCAAGAGACCCAGTACTTC | CASSSDLAAAYQETQYF | TRBJ2-5 | few | TRBD2 | TRBV5-4
TGTGCCAGCAGCTATCCGGACAGGCCGGTGGATGGCTACACCTTC | CASSYPDRPVDGYTF | TRBJ1-2 | . | TRBD1 | TRBV5-4
TGTGCCAGCAGCTTAGGGGGGGGCGCTAATGAAAAACTGTTTTTT | CASSLGGGANEKLFF | TRBJ1-4 | . | . | TRBV7-2
TGCGCCAGCGCTCGAGGGATCTCCGGGGAGCTGTTTTTT | CASARGISGELFF | TRBJ2-2 | . | . | TRBV10-2
TGTGCCAGTAGTATTCGGCGGGATGGCTACACCTTC | CASSIRRDGYTF | TRBJ1-2 | . | . | TRBV19
TGTGCCAGCAGCGGGACGTGGCGTGGCACAGATACGCAGTATTTT | CASSGTWRGTDTQYF | TRBJ2-3 | . | . | TRBV6-6
TGTGCCAGCAGCCCCCGACCGATCAATAGCAATCAGCCCCAGCATTTT | CASSPRPINSNQPQHF | TRBJ1-5 | . | . | TRBV27
TGTGCCAGCAGTTTCTTGGACAGGCCCGGGTATGGCTACACCTTC | CASSFLDRPGYGYTF | TRBJ1-2 | . | TRBD1 | TRBV6-5
TGTGCCAGCAGCCTGCAGGGTGACTCTAATGGCTACACCTTC | CASSLQGDSNGYTF | TRBJ1-2 | . | . | TRBV7-8
TGCAGTGCTAGACCGAACAATGAGCAGTTCTTC | CSARPNNEQFF | TRBJ2-1 | . | . | TRBV20-1
TGTGCCAGCAGCAAGGACAGCGGATATGGTGAAGCTTTCTTT | CASSKDSGYGEAFF | TRBJ1-1 | . | . | TRBV11-3
TGCGCCAGCAGTCCTCCCGGGACATATGGCTACACCTTC | CASSPPGTYGYTF | TRBJ1-2 | . | . | TRBV5-1
TGTGCCAGCAATTCTAAGGACTACACCTTC | CASNSKDYTF | TRBJ1-2 | . | . | TRBV2
TGTGCCAGCAGCTCAGTGTCGGGAGTTGGGGAAAAACTGTTTTTT | CASSSVSGVGEKLFF | TRBJ1-4 | . | . | TRBV3-1/TRBV3-2
TGTGCCAGCAGTTTAGGGGGGGGTTCGGACACTGAAGCTTTCTTT | CASSLGGGSDTEAFF | TRBJ1-1 | . | . | TRBV28
TGTGCCAGCAGCCCCGGGACAGGGACCCTGACTTTC | CASSPGTGTLTF | TRBJ2-6 | . | TRBD1 | TRBV5-4
TGTGCCAGCAGTCGACAGGGGGCCACAGATACGCAGTATTTT | CASSRQGATDTQYF | TRBJ2-3 | few | TRBD1 | TRBV7-3
TGTGCCAGCTCCCACGGAGCACAGGGCCCCTACGAGCAGTACTTC | CASSHGAQGPYEQYF | TRBJ2-7 | . | . | TRBV19
TGTGCCAGCAGCCTAAGGGGACAACCAACGAGGAACTATGGCTACACCTTC | CASSLRGQPTRNYGYTF | TRBJ1-2 | . | . | TRBV7-2
TGCGCCAGCAGCCTCCGGACAGGGACCTACGAGCAGTACTTC | CASSLRTGTYEQYF | TRBJ2-7 | . | TRBD1 | TRBV4-1
TGTGCCAGCAGTCCCCCAGGGGGTACGCAGTATTTT | CASSPPGGTQYF | TRBJ2-3 | . | TRBD1 | TRBV28
TGTGCCAGCAGCCAACTTAGCGACAGTATAAATGAGCAGTTCTTC | CASSQLSDSINEQFF | TRBJ2-1 | . | . | TRBV4-2
TGTGCCAGCAGATTACAGGGGGGAAACTATGGCTACACCTTC | CASRLQGGNYGYTF | TRBJ1-2 | . | TRBD1 | TRBV5-4
TGCGCCAGCAGCTTGGGGATCTCGGGGCTAGCGGGGGGAAACACAGATACGCAGTATTTT | CASSLGISGLAGGNTDTQYF | TRBJ2-3 | . | TRBD2 | TRBV5-1
TGTGCCTGGAGTTATTCCTTTGGGACAGCCTTCTACGAGCAGTACTTC | CAWSYSFGTAFYEQYF | TRBJ2-7 | few | TRBD1 | TRBV30
TGCGCCAGCCGGGGAAGGGGACGGGGGACTGAAGCTTTCTTT | CASRGRGRGTEAFF | TRBJ1-1 | . | . | TRBV4-1